This is a list of T cell receptor beta chains from one sample in a study of OX40 agonist ivuxolimab in advanced cancers. Sequencing used immunoSEQ multiplex PCR; TCRdb keeps in-frame clones, though not all of them. The sample holds around 34,000 clones, 70% to 90% seen once. The specimen was CD4+ or CD8+ T cells sorted from blood, collected in a trial of the OX40 agonist ivuxolimab. The receptors were gathered from an adult with an advanced solid tumor such as melanoma, head and neck, liver or kidney cancer. The CDR3 runs from the conserved cysteine through the conserved F or W. The D gene is left open where the match is weak. Size is omitted from some rows. Given values are once, few, many or a class for expanded clones.

d_call,v_call,clone_size,j_call,cdr3_aa,cdr3_nt
.,TRBV7-9,.,TRBJ2-7,CASSPRDKKPYEQYF,TGTGCCAGCAGCCCCCGGGACAAAAAACCTTACGAGCAGTACTTC
.,TRBV4-1,.,TRBJ1-1,CASSRPEGRLNTEAFF,TGCGCCAGCAGCCGGCCTGAGGGCAGGTTGAACACTGAAGCTTTCTTT
.,TRBV5-6,.,TRBJ2-1,CASSPGRAGGSSYNEQFF,TGTGCCAGCAGCCCTGGGAGGGCAGGGGGAAGCTCCTACAATGAGCAGTTCTTC
.,TRBV6-1,.,TRBJ2-7,CASRVGTELTYEQYF,TGTGCCAGCAGGGTGGGGACGGAGCTAACCTACGAGCAGTACTTC
.,TRBV11-3,.,TRBJ2-1,CASSSGTHDNGNEQFF,TGTGCCAGCAGTTCCGGGACCCATGACAATGGGAATGAGCAGTTCTTC
.,TRBV11-2,few,TRBJ1-3,CASTPGVSGNTIYF,TGTGCCAGCACCCCAGGGGTCTCTGGAAACACCATATATTTT
.,TRBV2,.,TRBJ2-5,CASTGEGLGETQYF,TGTGCCAGCACTGGAGAGGGGCTGGGGGAGACCCAGTACTTC
TRBD2,TRBV27,.,TRBJ2-7,CASSSTGGNYEQYF,TGTGCCAGCAGCTCTACGGGGGGGAACTACGAGCAGTACTTC
.,TRBV27,.,TRBJ1-5,CASSLRGLGQPQHF,TGTGCCAGCAGTTTAAGGGGATTAGGGCAGCCCCAGCATTTT
.,TRBV2,.,TRBJ2-5,CAGGEYSQETQYF,TGTGCCGGAGGCGAGTATTCGCAAGAGACCCAGTACTTC
.,TRBV9,.,TRBJ1-2,CASSVGVGRDGYTF,TGTGCCAGCAGCGTCGGGGTGGGGAGGGATGGCTACACCTTC
TRBD1,TRBV30,.,TRBJ1-6,CAWKGGDRASSYNSPLHF,TGTGCCTGGAAGGGTGGGGACAGGGCGAGCTCCTATAATTCACCCCTCCACTTT
TRBD1,TRBV9,.,TRBJ1-6,CASSPTPGTGLSPLHF,TGTGCCAGCAGTCCAACTCCCGGGACAGGGTTGTCACCCCTCCACTTT
TRBD1,TRBV9,once,TRBJ2-7,CASSAGDSSYEQYF,TGTGCCAGCAGCGCCGGGGACAGCTCCTACGAGCAGTACTTC
.,TRBV27,.,TRBJ1-6,CASRSSYNSPLHF,TGTGCCAGCAGGAGCTCCTATAATTCACCTCTCCACTTT
TRBD1,TRBV11-2,.,TRBJ2-1,CASRYRGYNEQFF,TGTGCCAGCAGATACAGGGGTTACAATGAGCAGTTCTTC
TRBD1,TRBV27,.,TRBJ2-3,CASSSTPTGGTDTQYF,TGTGCCAGCAGTAGCACCCCGACAGGGGGCACAGATACGCAGTATTTT
TRBD1,TRBV6-5,.,TRBJ2-7,CASSTTGGYEQYF,TGTGCCAGCAGCACCACAGGGGGCTACGAGCAGTACTTC
.,TRBV20-1,.,TRBJ2-7,CSATRDVQYF,TGCAGTGCAACGCGGGACGTGCAGTACTTC
.,TRBV4-1,.,TRBJ1-2,CASSSPDSSYGYTF,TGCGCCAGCAGCTCCCCAGACAGTTCCTATGGCTACACCTTC
.,TRBV5-4,once,TRBJ2-7,CASSLGATVQYF,TGTGCCAGCAGCTTGGGGGCCACCGTGCAGTACTTC
TRBD1,TRBV28,.,TRBJ2-7,CASRQGRYEQYF,TGTGCCAGCCGACAGGGTAGGTACGAGCAGTACTTC
TRBD1,TRBV6-6,.,TRBJ1-2,CASSFPDREGYGYTF,TGTGCCAGCAGTTTCCCGGACAGGGAGGGCTATGGCTACACCTTC
.,TRBV27,.,TRBJ1-2,CASSPHPGQNYGYTF,TGTGCCAGCAGTCCGCATCCCGGACAGAACTATGGCTACACCTTC
TRBD2,TRBV27,.,TRBJ2-1,CASSLMAGDYNEQFF,TGTGCCAGCAGTTTAATGGCGGGGGATTACAATGAGCAGTTCTTC
TRBD2,TRBV7-2,once,TRBJ2-3,CASSSPPESSGGDTQYF,TGTGCCAGCAGCTCCCCCCCTGAGAGTAGCGGGGGTGATACGCAGTATTTT
.,TRBV7-2,.,TRBJ2-3,CASSAGGLDTQYF,TGTGCCAGCAGCGCCGGGGGGCTCGATACGCAGTATTTT
.,TRBV19,.,TRBJ1-1,CASSMIEGWTEAFF,TGTGCCAGTAGTATGATTGAGGGATGGACTGAAGCTTTCTTT
.,TRBV27,.,TRBJ2-7,CASSHSSYEQYF,TGTGCCAGCAGCCATAGCTCCTACGAGCAGTACTTC
.,TRBV2,.,TRBJ1-1,CASSEVGTVNTEAFF,TGTGCCAGCAGTGAAGTAGGGACGGTGAACACTGAAGCTTTCTTT
.,TRBV30,.,TRBJ1-5,CAWNPPGVPGRQPQHF,TGTGCCTGGAACCCCCCGGGAGTCCCCGGGCGACAGCCCCAGCATTTT